Given below is one T cell receptor beta chain in context. The source of the sample is a study of blood T cell repertoires in COVID-19. On the study more broadly: In each case, the material was cDNA or gDNA derived from T cells, B-cell-depleted T cells, or PBMCs.

Authors' processing steps: Nucleated cell number was recorded as an estimate derived from reference gene primer amplification. Sequencing used immunoSEQ multiplex PCR; TCRdb keeps in-frame clones, though not all of them. V, J and clone size are taken as reported in that table, and D and trimming were inferred from the DNA itself. The sample has roughly 270,000 clones, roughly 85% seen once. The V end lost 0 bases, the J end lost 3 bases, and 12 bases lay between the germline ends. The germline gives CDR1 GTSNPN, CDR2 SVGIG (reference sequence). The CDR3 is 15 residues long. The age range of participants was about 18 to 89 years, with residence in roughly 25 US areas. Assignment of participants to cohorts was predicated upon participant-reported clinical history.

Sequences were obtained from PBMCs or T cells enriched from blood (not recorded which). The chain is built from TRBV30 and TRBJ2-1; D perhaps matches TRBD1 (6 bases). The TCR originated in a woman aged 45-60 years who had recovered from COVID-19. The CDR3 DNA reads TGTGCCTGGAGTGTACCCAGGGGAAGCTACAATGAGCAGTTCTTC. Protein product: CAWSVPRGSYNEQFF.